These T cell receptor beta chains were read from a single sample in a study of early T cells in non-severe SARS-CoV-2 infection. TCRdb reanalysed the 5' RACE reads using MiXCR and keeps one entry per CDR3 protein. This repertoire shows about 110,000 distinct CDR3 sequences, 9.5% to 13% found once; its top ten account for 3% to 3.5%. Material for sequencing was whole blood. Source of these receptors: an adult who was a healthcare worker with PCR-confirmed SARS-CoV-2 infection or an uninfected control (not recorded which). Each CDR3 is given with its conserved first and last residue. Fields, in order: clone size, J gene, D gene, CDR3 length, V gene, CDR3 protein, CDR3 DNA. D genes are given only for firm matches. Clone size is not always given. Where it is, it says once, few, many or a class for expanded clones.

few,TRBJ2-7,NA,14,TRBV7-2,CASSLKPGPYEQYF,TGTGCCAGCAGCTTAAAGCCGGGGCCGTACGAGCAGTACTTC
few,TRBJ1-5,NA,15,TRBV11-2,CASSLGTGYNQPQHF,TGTGCCAGCAGCTTAGGAACAGGCTACAATCAGCCCCAGCATTTT
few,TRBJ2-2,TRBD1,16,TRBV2,CASSDVGQGNDNRLFF,TGTGCCAGCAGTGACGTAGGACAGGGTAATGATAATCGGCTGTTTTTT
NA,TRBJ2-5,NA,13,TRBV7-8,CASSERVVETQYF,TGTGCCAGCAGCGAGAGGGTGGTGGAGACCCAGTACTTC
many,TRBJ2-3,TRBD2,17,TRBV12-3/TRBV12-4,CASSPPVPGLAPDTQYF,TGTGCCAGCAGCCCACCGGTACCGGGACTAGCGCCAGATACGCAGTATTTT
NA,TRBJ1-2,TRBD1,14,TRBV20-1,CSARGDRGNYGYTF,TGCAGTGCTAGAGGTGACAGGGGGAACTATGGCTACACCTTC
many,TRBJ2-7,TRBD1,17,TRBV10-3,CAISDPDRVTHSYEQYF,TGTGCCATCAGTGACCCGGACAGGGTTACCCACTCCTACGAACAGTACTTC
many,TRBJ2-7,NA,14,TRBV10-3,CAISGTGYGDEQYF,TGTGCCATCAGTGGTACAGGGTATGGCGACGAGCAGTACTTC
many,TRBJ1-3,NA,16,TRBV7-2,CASRFPGTPGGNTIYF,TGTGCCAGCAGATTCCCCGGGACGCCGGGCGGAAACACCATATATTTT
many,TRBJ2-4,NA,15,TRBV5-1,CASKRTDLAKNIQYF,TGCGCCAGCAAGCGAACTGACCTAGCCAAAAACATTCAGTACTTC